Below are 10 T cell receptor beta chains sequenced from a single sample in a study of blood T cell repertoires in COVID-19. TCRdb's copy holds only in-frame clones and misses some; the assay was immunoSEQ multiplex PCR. The sample has just over 150,000 clones; around 82% are singletons. Source material: peripheral blood. The receptors derive from a woman aged 40 to 55 with COVID-19, enrolled during active disease.

This chain links TRBV5-6 with TRBJ1-2, with 9 nucleotides matching TRBD1. V shed 2 bases, J shed 4 bases, and the junction held 0 bases outside the gene matches. The CDR3 sequence is 13 residues long. Germline values: CDR1 SGHDT, CDR2 YYEEEE. CDR3 sequence (DNA): TGTGCCAGCAGCTTACAGGGGGCCTATGGCTACACCTTC. Protein product: CASSLQGAYGYTF.

The rearrangement joins TRBV6-1 to TRBJ2-7; possible D gene TRBD1, 6 bases. V was pared by 0 bases and J by 2 bases, with 11 bases between. Germline V gives CDR1 MNHNS, CDR2 SASEGT. This CDR3 is built from 15 residues. As DNA, the CDR3 is TGTGCCAGCAGTGAAGCTGGACAGAGAGCCTACGAGCAGTACGTC. Its translation: CASSEAGQRAYEQYV.

The chain is built from TRBV3-1 (or the pseudogene TRBV3-2) and TRBJ1-1, with D unclear. The V gene's germline CDR1 is LGHDT and CDR2 YNNKEL (reference sequence). The CDR3 has 13 amino acids. Between the trimmed V and J ends, which lost 0 bases and 7 bases, there was a span of 9 bases. CDR3 in DNA: TGTGCCAGCAGCCAAGATGAGCGGTTTGAAGCTTTCTTT. Protein sequence: CASSQDERFEAFF.

V usage is TRBV5-1 and J usage is TRBJ2-4, with TRBD1 identical over 7 bases. Losses at the gene ends were 5 bases for V and 0 bases for J; bases not matched to a gene: 2. The CDR3 is 14 amino acids. Germline V gene data show CDR1 as SGHRS and CDR2 as YFSETQ. CDR3 amino acids: CASRDRLAKNIQYF. CDR3 bases: TGCGCCAGCAGGGACAGGCTAGCCAAAAACATTCAGTACTTC.

The gene calls are TRBV27 and TRBJ1-1; D possibly corresponds to TRBD1 (5 bases). The CDR3 extends over 12 amino acids. V lost 3 bases, J lost 7 bases, and 9 bases lay in between. Germline CDR1 and CDR2: MNHEY and SMNVEV (reference sequence). CDR3: CASSLPGHEAFF. In DNA, the CDR3 is TGTGCCAGCAGTTTGCCAGGACATGAAGCTTTCTTT.

The CDR3 region has the DNA TGTGCCAGCAGCCATCCGACAGAAGGGAGCAATCAGCCCCAGCATTTT. Its translation is CASSHPTEGSNQPQHF. The chain couples TRBV7-9 to TRBJ1-5; possibly TRBD1 for D (5 bases). V dropped 5 bases and J dropped 1 base, with 15 bases sitting between them. Germline CDR1 and CDR2: SEHNR and FQNEAQ (reference sequence). This CDR3 has 16 amino acids.

The V call is TRBV3-1 (or the pseudogene TRBV3-2), the J call TRBJ2-7; 9 nucleotides line up with TRBD2. CDR3 length: 18 residues. V lost 0 bases and J lost 8; bases outside the gene matches: 17. Germline-derived CDR1 and CDR2 are LGHDT and YNNKEL (reference sequence). The CDR3, as DNA: TGTGCCAGCAGCCAAGATCGGACTAGCGTCACCACCCGGTCCCAGCAGTACTTC. Amino acid sequence: CASSQDRTSVTTRSQQYF.

This chain links TRBV5-1 with TRBJ2-1, with TRBD2 identical over 7 bases. V shed 0 bases, J shed 5 bases, and the junction held 8 bases outside the gene matches. Germline V gives CDR1 SGHRS, CDR2 YFSETQ. The CDR3 consists of 16 residues. CDR3 nucleotides: TGCGCCAGCAGCTTGGCCAGGGCGGGAGTGGACAATGAGCAGTTCTTC. Amino acid sequence: CASSLARAGVDNEQFF.

The chain joins TRBV11-3 to TRBJ1-1; 8 nucleotides align to TRBD1. CDR1 SGHNT and CDR2 YENEEA come from the germline V gene. V was pared by 5 bases and J by 7 bases, with 6 bases of the junction left unmatched. This CDR3 spans 13 amino acids. DNA for the CDR3: TGTGCCAGCAGCCACGGACAGGGACTTGAAGCTTTCTTT. Translation gives CASSHGQGLEAFF.

The V and J genes are TRBV7-9 and TRBJ2-1; D not certain. CDR1 and CDR2 from the germline V gene are SEHNR and FQNEAQ (reference sequence). This CDR3 spans 13 amino acids. V was clipped by 1 base and J by 4 bases, with 5 bases between them. CDR3 in DNA: TGTGCCAGCAGCTTAGACGGGTACAATGAGCAGTTCTTC. Translation gives CASSLDGYNEQFF.